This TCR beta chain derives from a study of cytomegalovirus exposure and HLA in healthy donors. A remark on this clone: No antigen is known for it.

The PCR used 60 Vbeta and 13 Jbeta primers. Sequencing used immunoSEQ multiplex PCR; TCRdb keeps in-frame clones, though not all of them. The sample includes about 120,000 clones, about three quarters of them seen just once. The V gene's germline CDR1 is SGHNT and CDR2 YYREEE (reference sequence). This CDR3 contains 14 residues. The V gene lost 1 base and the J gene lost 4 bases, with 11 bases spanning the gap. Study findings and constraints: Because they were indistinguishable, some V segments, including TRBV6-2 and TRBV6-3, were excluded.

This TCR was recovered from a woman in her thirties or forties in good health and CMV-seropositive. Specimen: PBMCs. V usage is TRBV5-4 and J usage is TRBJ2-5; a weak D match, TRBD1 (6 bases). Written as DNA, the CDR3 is TGTGCCAGCAGCTTGCAGGGGTCGACAGAGACCCAGTACTTC. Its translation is CASSLQGSTETQYF.